The 25 T cell receptor beta chains below all came from one sample that was sequenced in a study of cytomegalovirus exposure and HLA in healthy donors (dated by TCRdb to about 2017). Libraries were built with the immunoSEQ multiplex PCR assay. The multiplex PCR relied on a mix of 60 forward primers for TCR Vbeta segments and 13 reverse primers for TCR Jbeta segments. The source is immuneACCESS, and TCRdb retained only in-frame sequences with V and J called. Part of the clones is not carried over; for the studies checked, unresolved V genes explain less than half of this, and the remainder is unexplained. This sample is represented by around 25,000 clones; more than 75% of them were singletons. The ten largest make up 4% to 5.5% of the sample. Sequencing was performed on PBMCs. The receptor set was obtained from a male donor in good health and CMV-seronegative.

A note on this clone: An end of the junction differs from the germline gene, which may be a read error. The chain has TRBV7-9 and TRBJ2-5; tentative D call: TRBD1 (6 bases). Germline V lookup: CDR1 SEHNR, CDR2 FQNEAQ (reference sequence). CDR3 length equals 15 residues. Here the CDR3 reads CSSSSRPDSQETQYF. CDR3 nucleotide sequence: TGTTCCAGCAGCTCAAGACCGGACAGCCAGGAGACCCAGTACTTC.

The gene calls are TRBV25-1 and TRBJ2-3, with TRBD2 matching 9 bases. The germline gives CDR1 MGHDK, CDR2 SYGVNS. CDR3 length: 16 residues. V trimming: 2 bases; J trimming: 1 base; junction bases outside the gene matches: 4. The CDR3 loop is CASSEPSGKGTDTQYF. CDR3 nucleotides: TGTGCCAGCAGTGAACCTAGCGGGAAGGGCACAGATACGCAGTATTTT.

This clone qualifies as medium-sized. The V gene is TRBV6-4, the J gene TRBJ2-6; possible D gene TRBD1, 6 bases. In germline, CDR1 is MRHNA, CDR2 SNTAGT. Trimming removed 0 bases from V and 0 bases from J, with 6 bases in between. The CDR3 extends over 16 amino acids. The CDR3 nucleotides read TGTGCCAGCAGTGACTCGGACAGCTCTGGGGCCAACGTCCTGACTTTC. Its protein is CASSDSDSSGANVLTF.

V is TRBV28 and J is TRBJ2-5, with TRBD2 matching over 8 bases. V was clipped by 2 bases and J by 5 bases; unmatched bases: 13. CDR1 is MDHEN and CDR2 is SYDVKM in the germline V gene. This CDR3 comprises 17 residues. CDR3 sequence: CASSLGAGGGLGETQYF. CDR3 sequence (DNA): TGTGCCAGCAGTTTAGGGGCGGGAGGAGGCTTAGGGGAGACCCAGTACTTC.

This chain uses TRBV28 with TRBJ2-1; 8 bases are a match to TRBD2. Germline CDR1 and CDR2: MDHEN and SYDVKM. Trimming cost V 6 bases and J 7 bases; bases outside gene matches: 11. The CDR3 length is 15 residues. The CDR3 bases are TGTGCCAGCAGATCCCTATCGGGAGGGCCTAATGAGCAGTTCTTC. It yields the protein CASRSLSGGPNEQFF.

V usage is TRBV7-2 and J usage is TRBJ1-3, with 7 positions matching TRBD1. J was trimmed by 4 bases and V by 0 bases; bases with no gene match: 3. This CDR3 contains 15 residues. The germline V gene encodes CDR1 SGHTA and CDR2 FQGNSA. CDR3 DNA: TGTGCCAGCAGCTTAGCCTCGACAGGGGGAAACACCATATATTTT. Amino acids: CASSLASTGGNTIYF.

The chain recombines TRBV7-9 with TRBJ2-2, with a weak D call TRBD1 (5 bases). This CDR3 spans 15 amino acids. With 2 bases removed from V and 6 bases from J, the gap between germline ends came to 13 bases. Germline-derived CDR1 and CDR2 are SEHNR and FQNEAQ (reference sequence). CDR3: CASSLRQPKAGELFF. The CDR3 DNA follows: TGTGCCAGCAGCTTACGACAGCCAAAGGCCGGGGAGCTGTTTTTT.

The rearrangement joins TRBV19 to TRBJ1-5; TRBD1 matches 8 bases. CDR3 length equals 16 residues. V shed 6 bases and J 0 bases; nucleotides not matched to a gene: 7. Germline CDR1 LNHDA, CDR2 SQIVND (reference sequence). CDR3 protein: CASSGQGGYSNQPQHF. CDR3 sequence (DNA): TGTGCCAGTAGCGGACAGGGCGGTTATAGCAATCAGCCCCAGCATTTT. The complete variable domain, with remaining parts taken from reference TRBV19 and TRBJ1-5, reads DGGITQSPKYLFRKEGQNVTLSCEQNLNHDAMYWYRQDPGQGLRLIYYSQIVNDFQKGDIAEGYSVSREKKESFPLTVTSAQKNPTAFYLCASSGQGGYSNQPQHFGDGTRLSIL.

The chain uses TRBV7-9 and TRBJ1-1; D not certain. Germline V gives CDR1 SEHNR, CDR2 FQNEAQ (reference sequence). The ends were cut back, 5 bases at V and 0 bases at J, with 13 bases in the middle. The length of the CDR3 is 15 residues. CDR3 DNA sequence: TGTGCCAGCAGCCGGGGAAGAGCGGTGAACACTGAAGCTTTCTTT. Translation: CASSRGRAVNTEAFF.

This chain links TRBV30 with TRBJ1-3, with 8 bases fitting TRBD1. The ends lost 4 bases at V and 4 bases at J; junction bases unmatched: 3. CDR1 is GTSNPN, CDR2 SVGIG, per germline (reference sequence). The CDR3 loop spans 13 amino acids. The CDR3 region is CAWTTGGGNTIYF. CDR3 in DNA: TGTGCCTGGACCACAGGGGGAGGAAACACCATATATTTT.

This rearrangement joins TRBV5-4 to TRBJ2-1; 12 bases line up with TRBD2. The CDR3 loop spans 15 amino acids. Trimming took 5 bases from V and 5 from J; bases not matched to a gene: 5. Per the germline V gene, CDR1 is SGHNT and CDR2 is YYREEE (reference sequence). The CDR3, as DNA: TGTGCCAGCAGTTCAACTAGCGGGAGGAACAATGAGCAGTTCTTC. This codes for CASSSTSGRNNEQFF. The complete variable domain, with remaining parts taken from reference TRBV5-4 and TRBJ2-1, reads ETGVTQSPTHLIKTRGQQVTLRCSSQSGHNTVSWYQQALGQGPQFIFQYYREEENGRGNFPPRFSGLQFPNYSSELNVNALELDDSALYLCASSSTSGRNNEQFFGPGTRLTVL.

This chain connects TRBV15 to TRBJ1-1; 8 positions agree with TRBD1. The CDR3 extends over 13 amino acids. With 8 bases clipped from V and 4 bases from J, the junction kept 6 bases outside the gene matches. Germline assignment: CDR1 LNHNV and CDR2 YYDKDF (reference sequence). CDR3 amino acids: CATLNTGGTEAFF. CDR3 DNA sequence: TGTGCCACCCTTAATACAGGGGGCACTGAAGCTTTCTTT.

CDR3 nucleotides: TGTGCCAGCAGCCCCCCGGTGGAGGATACGCAGTATTTT. This codes for CASSPPVEDTQYF. The chain couples TRBV7-8 to TRBJ2-3, with D uncertain. This CDR3 has 13 residues. The V gene's germline CDR1 is SGHVS and CDR2 FQNEAQ. Trimming left V 5 bases short and J 6 bases short, with 12 bases between. The full variable domain, completed using reference TRBV7-8 and TRBJ2-3, is GAGVSQSPRYKVAKRGQDVALRCDPISGHVSLFWYQQALGQGPEFLTYFQNEAQLDKSGLPSDRFFAERPEGSVSTLKIQRTQQEDSAVYLCASSPPVEDTQYFGPGTRLTVL.

The chain couples TRBV19 to TRBJ1-1; D is ambiguous. The CDR3 contains 19 residues. Germline-derived CDR1 and CDR2 are LNHDA and SQIVND (reference sequence). V lost 8 bases and J 1 base, leaving 29 bases between the germline ends. CDR3 bases: TGTGCCAGTCCTCACGTTTGGCGGAGGACTAAGAAGTGGAACACTGAAGCTTTCTTT. Translating gives CASPHVWRRTKKWNTEAFF.

The chain combines TRBV28 with TRBJ2-2; perhaps TRBD2 as D (5 bases). Trimming took off 6 bases at V and 7 bases at J, with 15 bases between the two ends. The CDR3 covers 14 residues. Germline values: CDR1 MDHEN, CDR2 SYDVKM. CDR3 sequence reads: CASRTTSKGGELFF. DNA for the CDR3: TGTGCCAGCAGGACTACCTCGAAGGGCGGGGAGCTGTTTTTT.

The CDR3 nucleotides read TGTGCCAGCTCAAGTACAGGGGGCAGCAATCAGCCCCAGCATTTT. Encoded protein: CASSSTGGSNQPQHF. This chain uses TRBV18 with TRBJ1-5; 9 positions agree with TRBD1. CDR1 KGHSH and CDR2 LQKENI come from the germline V gene. There are 15 residues in the CDR3. Trimming removed 5 bases from V and 1 base from J; junction bases left unmatched: 3.

This chain uses TRBV10-3 with TRBJ2-7; 7 bases are a match to TRBD1. Germline loops: CDR1 ENHRY, CDR2 SYGVKD. V shed 4 bases, J shed 4 bases, and the junction held 10 bases outside the gene matches. This CDR3 spans 15 amino acids. CDR3 in amino acids: CAISAGQGEWYEQYF. For the CDR3, the DNA is TGTGCCATCAGTGCGGGGCAGGGGGAATGGTACGAGCAGTACTTC.

This clone was observed a single time. The chain joins TRBV30 to TRBJ1-6; a possible D gene is TRBD1 (6 bases). Germline V CDR1 and CDR2: GTSNPN, SVGIG (reference sequence). This CDR3 has 16 residues. V was cut by 5 bases and J by 4 bases, with 18 bases left in between. In DNA, the CDR3 is TGTGCCTGGGGGGCCCCCGACAGGCAGTATAATTCACCCCTCCACTTT. Its translation is CAWGAPDRQYNSPLHF.

The chain has TRBV7-2 and TRBJ2-7; 9 bases align to TRBD2. J lost 0 bases, V lost 6 bases, and 6 bases had no gene match. Germline values: CDR1 SGHTA, CDR2 FQGNSA. The CDR3 runs to 15 residues. The DNA of the CDR3 is TGTGCCAGCAGATTTAGCGGGGGCCTCTCCTACGAGCAGTACTTC. Amino acids: CASRFSGGLSYEQYF.

In this sample, this clone turned up a few times. The chain has TRBV10-3 and TRBJ1-3; D is perhaps TRBD1 (5 bases). Germline V gene sequence: CDR1 ENHRY, CDR2 SYGVKD. With 3 bases removed from V and 10 bases from J, the gap between germline ends came to 10 bases. The CDR3 consists of 12 residues. The CDR3: CAISDQGGTIYF. The CDR3 DNA is TGTGCCATCAGTGACCAGGGAGGGACCATATATTTT.

The chain joins TRBV6-6 to TRBJ1-1, with D maybe TRBD1 (5 bases). Germline-derived CDR1 and CDR2 are MNHNY and SVGAGI (reference sequence). The CDR3 extends over 15 amino acids. Trimming took off 0 bases at V and 1 base at J, with 9 bases between the two ends. The chain's CDR3 is CASSYSLGGNTEAFF. The CDR3 DNA reads TGTGCCAGCAGTTACTCTTTGGGGGGGAACACTGAAGCTTTCTTT.

The chain joins TRBV6-5 to TRBJ2-1, with TRBD1 as a possible D gene (6 bases). The CDR3 runs 14 residues. Trimming stripped 6 bases from V and 9 bases from J, with 18 bases between. The V gene's germline CDR1 is MNHEY and CDR2 SVGAGI. Here the CDR3 DNA reads TGTGCCAGCAGACCCTACCGGGACAAGGGTGAGCAGTTCTTC. This gives the protein CASRPYRDKGEQFF.

On this clone itself: The junction differs from germline at one of its ends, possibly a read error. The chain recombines TRBV6-5 with TRBJ1-2; no clear D gene. The germline CDR1 and CDR2 sequences are MNHEY and SVGAGI. The CDR3 contains 9 residues. CDR3 in DNA: TGTGCCAGCAGTTACCACTGGACTTTC. This codes for CASSYHWTF.

This clone appeared a single time. The junction shows a germline mismatch at one end, possibly a read error. The rearrangement links TRBV5-6 to TRBJ1-2; possibly TRBD1 for D (6 bases). The CDR3 length is 13 residues. In germline, CDR1 is SGHDT, CDR2 YYEEEE. The CDR3 bases are TGTGCCAGCAGCTTAAGTCAGGGGTATGACTACACCTTC. It is translated as CASSLSQGYDYTF. The whole variable domain, remainder taken from reference TRBV5-6 and TRBJ1-2, is DAGVTQSPTHLIKTRGQQVTLRCSPKSGHDTVSWYQQALGQGPQFIFQYYEEEERQRGNFPDRFSGHQFPNYSSELNVNALLLGDSALYLCASSLSQGYDYTFGSGTRLTVV.

This clone showed up just once. The chain is built from TRBV7-9 and TRBJ2-3, with a possible D match to TRBD1 (6 bases). Germline V gene data show CDR1 as SEHNR and CDR2 as FQNEAQ (reference sequence). This CDR3 has 16 amino acids. Trimming removed 3 bases at V and 2 bases at J, with 15 bases between. The DNA of the CDR3 is TGTGCCAGCAGCTTCCGGACAGTCCGGAACACAGATACGCAGTATTTT. Translated: CASSFRTVRNTDTQYF.